This is a list of T cell receptor beta chains from one sample in a study of blood T cell repertoires in COVID-19. Assay used: immunoSEQ multiplex PCR; TCRdb lists only in-frame clones, some missing. The data contain 100,000 to 120,000 clones, around 76% of them singletons. Sequencing was done on a sample of peripheral blood. The receptors stem from a woman in her 70s with acute or convalescent COVID-19. CDR3s include the opening cysteine and the closing phenylalanine or tryptophan. The order of the fields is V gene, J gene, clone size, D gene, CDR3 DNA, CDR3 protein. The D gene is left open where the match is weak. Some rows have no size entry. The others give once, few or many, or a class for an expanded clone.

TRBV11-2	TRBJ2-1	NA	TRBD1	TGTGCCAGCAGTTCCGGGACAGGTTTCTACAATGAGCAGTTCTTC	CASSSGTGFYNEQFF
TRBV24-1	TRBJ2-2	NA	NA	TGTGCCACCAGTGGAGGGCCAGGCACCGGGGAGCTGTTTTTT	CATSGGPGTGELFF
TRBV3-1/TRBV3-2	TRBJ1-2	NA	NA	TGTGCCAGCAGCCAAGATCACAGATCCTATGGCTACACCTTC	CASSQDHRSYGYTF
TRBV19	TRBJ2-1	NA	NA	TGTGCCAGTAGTATAGAACTCTACAATGAGCAGTTCTTC	CASSIELYNEQFF
TRBV5-1	TRBJ1-6	NA	TRBD1	TGCGCCAGCAGCTCGGAAATACAGGGGTCACCCCTCCACTTT	CASSSEIQGSPLHF
TRBV5-4	TRBJ2-3	NA	NA	TGTGCCAGCAGCTTGCCCACTAGGGGGAGCACAGATACGCAGTATTTT	CASSLPTRGSTDTQYF
TRBV6-6	TRBJ1-3	NA	TRBD1	TGTGCCAGCAGACACAGGGGGTTCTCTGGAAACACCATATATTTT	CASRHRGFSGNTIYF
TRBV6-1	TRBJ1-3	NA	TRBD1	TGTGCCAGCAGTGCCTACAGGGGGGTCTCTGGAAACACCATATATTTT	CASSAYRGVSGNTIYF
TRBV9	TRBJ1-4	NA	TRBD1	TGTGCCAGCAGCCCCTGGACAGGGGGGGTAACTAATGAAAAACTGTTTTTT	CASSPWTGGVTNEKLFF
TRBV30	TRBJ1-6	NA	NA	TGTGCCTGGATGGCGAAGGACAGAAATTCACCCCTCCACTTT	CAWMAKDRNSPLHF
TRBV11-2	TRBJ2-7	NA	NA	TGTGCCAGCAGCGCGACAAGTGGGGCATACGAGCAGTACTTC	CASSATSGAYEQYF
TRBV4-1	TRBJ2-3	NA	TRBD1	TGCGCCAGCAGCCAAGACGGGACAGGGGCGGGACCAACGCAGTATTTT	CASSQDGTGAGPTQYF
TRBV4-1	TRBJ1-1	once	TRBD1	TGCGCCAGCAGCCCTTCCCTTACAGGGGGCCGGACTGAAGCTTTCTTT	CASSPSLTGGRTEAFF
TRBV18	TRBJ1-1	NA	TRBD1	TGTGCCAGCTCACCGCGACAGGGATACACTGAAGCTTTCTTT	CASSPRQGYTEAFF
TRBV5-1	TRBJ1-3	NA	NA	TGCGCCAGCAGAGACAGAGTCTCTGGAAACACCATATATTTT	CASRDRVSGNTIYF
TRBV27	TRBJ2-7	NA	TRBD1	TGTGCCAGCAGTTTAGCCCGGGACAGGGCCCGCGAGCAGTACTTC	CASSLARDRAREQYF
TRBV7-2	TRBJ1-6	NA	NA	TGTGCCAGCAGACTGACAGAAATCTATTCACCCCTCCACTTT	CASRLTEIYSPLHF
TRBV6-5	TRBJ2-7	few	NA	TGTGCCAGCAGTTTTGACATCTCCTACGAGCAGTACTTC	CASSFDISYEQYF
TRBV5-8	TRBJ2-3	NA	TRBD2	TGTGCCAGCAGCATGGGGACTAGCGGGGGGCCTAGTATCACAGATACGCAGTATTTT	CASSMGTSGGPSITDTQYF
TRBV3-1/TRBV3-2	TRBJ1-1	NA	TRBD1	TGTGCCAGCAGCACAGGGGGCTTGAACACTGAAGCTTTCTTT	CASSTGGLNTEAFF
TRBV15	TRBJ2-2	NA	TRBD1	TGTGCCACCAGCAGACGGACAGGGAACACCGGGGAGCTGTTTTTT	CATSRRTGNTGELFF
TRBV12-3/TRBV12-4	TRBJ1-3	NA	NA	TGTGCCAGCAGTACCGGGGCTGGAAACACCATATATTTT	CASSTGAGNTIYF
TRBV10-3	TRBJ2-2	many	NA	TGTGCCATCAGCCCTGTGGTTTCGGACACCGGGGAGCTGTTTTTT	CAISPVVSDTGELFF
TRBV5-4	TRBJ2-6	NA	TRBD1	TGTGCCAGCAGCTTGGGAGGACAGGGGAGAGCTGGGGCCAACGTCCTGACTTTC	CASSLGGQGRAGANVLTF
TRBV2	TRBJ1-1	NA	TRBD1	TGTGCCAGCACCGACAGGGGTTACACTGAAGCTTTCTTT	CASTDRGYTEAFF
TRBV2	TRBJ1-2	few	NA	TGTGCCAGCACCACAGGGAGATACACCTTC	CASTTGRYTF
TRBV27	TRBJ2-3	NA	NA	TGTGCCAGCATAGGCGGGACCCACACAGATACGCAGTATTTT	CASIGGTHTDTQYF
TRBV6-1	TRBJ2-1	few	TRBD2	TGTGCCAGCAGTGAAGCAAGCGGGGGGGCCTCGTACAATGAGCAGTTCTTC	CASSEASGGASYNEQFF
TRBV13	TRBJ1-4	once	NA	TGTGCCAGCAGTTTAGGAGGGGGAAATGAAAAACTGTTTTTT	CASSLGGGNEKLFF